This T cell receptor (beta chain) emerged from a study of siplizumab effects on memory and regulatory T cells. Per the germline V gene, CDR1 is SGHTA and CDR2 is FQGNSA. V lost 4 bases to trimming and J lost 3 bases; unmatched junction nucleotides: 1. The CDR3 sequence is 15 residues long. The assay was immunoSEQ multiplex PCR, and TCRdb's table has in-frame clones only and misses some. Of about 100,000 clones listed, around 90% are singletons. The J gene is TRBJ2-5, the V gene TRBV7-2, with TRBD2 identical over 14 bases. The source material was Tregs sorted from blood. The sequence derives from a human donor in good health. The CDR3 region is CASSSGLAGEETQYF. CDR3 DNA sequence: TGTGCCAGCAGCTCGGGACTAGCGGGAGAAGAGACCCAGTACTTC.